This T cell receptor (beta chain) was documented in a study of blood T cell repertoires in COVID-19. CDR1 and CDR2 from the germline V gene are MGHRA and YSYEKL. Losses at the gene ends were 0 bases for V and 0 bases for J; bases not matched to a gene: 11. The CDR3 runs to 19 residues. Libraries were prepared by immunoSEQ multiplex PCR; TCRdb keeps only in-frame clonotypes and omits some of them. Among over 200,000 clones listed, approximately 86% were seen once. V is TRBV4-1 and J is TRBJ1-5, with TRBD1 identical over 7 bases. This clonotype was obtained from a woman aged 25-40 years who had recovered from COVID-19. The sequenced sample consisted of peripheral blood. The CDR3 sequence is CASSQDGGTAKYSNQPQHF. The CDR3 DNA reads as TGCGCCAGCAGCCAAGATGGAGGGACAGCGAAATATAGCAATCAGCCCCAGCATTTT.